Listed below are T cell receptor beta chains from one sample, sequenced in a study of HIV-infected patients and healthy controls. MiXCR was run by TCRdb on the 5' RACE reads, yielding one entry per CDR3 protein. The sample has 15,000 to 20,000 distinct CDR3 sequences, roughly 9% seen once. Material for sequencing was blood. These receptors came from an adult in good health. The CDR3 runs from the conserved cysteine through the conserved F or W.

CDR3,V,J
CASSQLARDRVYEQYF,TRBV4-2,TRBJ2-7
CASSRGGSGSTDTQYF,TRBV19,TRBJ2-3
CSARLAGGSRQYF,TRBV20-1,TRBJ2-3
CASSSPGISGANVLTF,TRBV28,TRBJ2-6
CASSAVRGPQYF,TRBV28,TRBJ2-7
CASSQVEGSQETQYF,TRBV4-1,TRBJ2-5
CATSDRQAPNQPQHF,TRBV24-1,TRBJ1-5
CSGKTEPPDTQYF,TRBV29-1,TRBJ2-3
CAISARSAGELFF,TRBV10-3,TRBJ2-2
CASSLQGSPYNEQFF,TRBV5-1,TRBJ2-1
CSVAGRLQSVEQFF,TRBV29-1,TRBJ2-1
CASRLRDRAAEQFF,TRBV5-1,TRBJ2-1
CASSYSGGNTEAFF,TRBV6-2/TRBV6-3,TRBJ1-1
CASSSRQGAKGTDTQYF,TRBV28,TRBJ2-3
CASSLSQGAFGYTF,TRBV12-3/TRBV12-4,TRBJ1-2
CSVEGGLEMYNEQFF,TRBV29-1,TRBJ2-1
CASSSNYNEQFF,TRBV7-9,TRBJ2-1
CSARKGTSGSDNEQFF,TRBV20-1,TRBJ2-1
CSATLSPGGTEAFF,TRBV20-1,TRBJ1-1
CATSEGQTTQYF,TRBV24-1,TRBJ2-3
CASSPPGLAGGTGANVLTF,TRBV4-2,TRBJ2-6
CAINERNTGELFF,TRBV10-3,TRBJ2-2